This TCR beta chain was profiled in a study of identical twins. This clonotype was recorded a few times. TCRdb used MiXCR to reprocess the 5' RACE reads, holding one entry per CDR3 protein. The table includes 400,000 to 550,000 distinct CDR3 sequences, more than 13% detected once. Germline loops: CDR1 LNHDA, CDR2 SQIVND (reference sequence). The CDR3 consists of 14 residues. Trimming took off 0 bases at V and 7 bases at J, with 12 bases between the two ends. These data were also reused for a study on yellow fever vaccine responses in identical twins.

Source material: CD4+ T cells sorted from blood. The rearrangement uses TRBV19 and TRBJ2-5, with D tentatively TRBD2 (5 bases). This sequence was found in a woman between 18 and 30 years old in good health. In nucleotides, the CDR3 is TGTGCCAGTAGTATAGATAGCCTCCGGGGGACCCAGTACTTC. This sequence encodes CASSIDSLRGTQYF.